This T cell receptor (beta chain) stems from a study of human T cells and chemical hapten exposure. Study background: From small differences in pooled library volume came most of the variation in per-sample TCR yields. Study-level findings and limits: With regard to DPC sensitization, TCRs above 1 in 1000 frequency did not change.

V shed 4 bases and J 2 bases; nucleotides not matched to a gene: 7. The germline V gene has CDR1 LGHNA and CDR2 YSLEER. CDR3 length: 15 amino acids. Concerning this clonotype: Its antigen is undetermined.

Time point specified: patch test 2, 6 weeks after DPC sensitization. Sample treatment: therapeutic diphenylcyclopropenone sensitization with weekly scalp DPC. Unfractionated whole blood was the source of the extracted total RNA. In the authors' methods: A per-sample median of about 95,000 TCRs was observed, with counts ranging from roughly 23,224 to 750,000. Each CDR3 protein gets one entry after TCRdb re-called the RACE reads with MiXCR. The V and J calls and clone size are TCRdb's, not the authors'. Here the sample spans about 85,000 distinct CDR3 sequences, roughly 12% being singletons. The chain links TRBV4-3 to TRBJ1-2; TRBD1 agrees at 7 bases. Here the sequenced sample was whole blood, taken in connection with sensitization to the hapten diphenylcyclopropenone (DPC). The sequence was obtained from a man aged 18 to 29 with alopecia areata. Some clones in this sample may be carry-over from other donors' samples. CDR3 loop: CASSREGQLNYGYTF. In DNA, the CDR3 is TGCGCCAGCAGCCGAGAGGGACAGCTAAACTATGGCTACACCTTC.